Listed here are 14 T cell receptor beta chains from one sample, sequenced in a study of blood T cell repertoires in COVID-19. Sequencing was performed with immunoSEQ multiplex PCR; in TCRdb, only in-frame clones are kept and a portion is missing. The sample holds approximately 400,000 clones, 70% to 90% seen once. The sample taken for sequencing was PBMCs or T cells enriched from blood (not recorded which). The receptors shown here come from a woman aged 18-30 years who had recovered from COVID-19.

This clone is a singleton in its sample. The J gene is TRBJ1-6, the V gene TRBV5-4; TRBD1 matches 9 bases. Germline trimming cut 2 bases from V and 3 bases from J; bases unmatched to any gene: 6. The CDR3 is made up of 17 amino acids. Germline V gene sequence: CDR1 SGHNT, CDR2 YYREEE (reference sequence). The CDR3 nucleotides read TGTGCCAGCAGCTTTAGCGGGACAGGGCTCTATAATTCACCCCTCCACTTT. Translated: CASSFSGTGLYNSPLHF.

The chain joins TRBV7-9 to TRBJ2-3; 12 bases fit TRBD2. Germline CDR1 is SEHNR and CDR2 is FQNEAQ (reference sequence). The CDR3 contains 17 residues. Trimming cost V 6 bases and J 1 base; bases outside gene matches: 8. CDR3 loop: CASRPPSGGAGTDTQYF. In DNA, the CDR3 is TGTGCCAGCAGACCCCCTAGCGGGGGGGCCGGCACAGATACGCAGTATTTT.

This chain connects TRBV7-9 to TRBJ2-3; TRBD1 matches 8 bases. V gave up 5 bases and J gave up 2 bases; unmatched junction bases: 6. The CDR3 totals 15 residues. Germline loops: CDR1 SEHNR, CDR2 FQNEAQ (reference sequence). The CDR3 sequence is CASSQGQAITDTQYF. CDR3 in DNA: TGTGCCAGCAGCCAGGGACAGGCTATCACAGATACGCAGTATTTT.

The chain recombines TRBV4-3 with TRBJ1-5, with D maybe TRBD1 (6 bases). This CDR3 spans 19 amino acids. Per the germline V gene, CDR1 is LGHNA and CDR2 is YSLEER. The V and J ends lost 0 bases and 0 bases respectively, with 18 bases between them. In DNA form, the CDR3 reads TGCGCCAGCAGCCAAGATTGGGCAGGGGCCGTCTTTAGCAATCAGCCCCAGCATTTT. Protein sequence: CASSQDWAGAVFSNQPQHF.

This chain joins TRBV19 and TRBJ1-6, with 8 bases identical to TRBD1. CDR1 and CDR2 from the germline V gene are LNHDA and SQIVND (reference sequence). V was pared by 3 bases and J by 5 bases, with 3 bases of the junction left unmatched. The CDR3 is 15 amino acids. The CDR3 spells CASSIQQGDNSPLHF. The CDR3 DNA sequence: TGTGCCAGTAGTATTCAACAGGGGGATAATTCACCCCTCCACTTT.

CDR3 coding DNA: TGCGCCAGCAGTCCCGGACAGGGTAGGGGTTCACCCCTCCACTTT. It yields the protein CASSPGQGRGSPLHF. The chain uses TRBV23-1 and TRBJ1-6, with 8 bases aligning to TRBD1. TRBV23-1 is labeled an ORF, and its function is uncertain. Germline trimming cut 4 bases from V and 9 bases from J; bases unmatched to any gene: 8. CDR3 length: 15 residues.

The gene calls are TRBV5-1 and TRBJ2-7; maybe TRBD1 (6 bases). Germline V lookup: CDR1 SGHRS, CDR2 YFSETQ. This CDR3 is built from 13 residues. Trimming stripped 5 bases from V and 3 bases from J, with 12 bases between. CDR3 nucleotide sequence: TGCGCCAGCAGGGGGGCTACTTTCTACGAGCAGTACTTC. Translating it yields CASRGATFYEQYF.

The rearrangement uses TRBV19 and TRBJ1-4, with a possible D match to TRBD1 (6 bases). CDR3 length: 14 residues. The germline CDR1 and CDR2 sequences are LNHDA and SQIVND (reference sequence). The germline V and J ends were trimmed by 7 bases and 1 base, with 10 bases remaining between them. CDR3 nucleotides: TGTGCCAGTACTAAGGACAGAACTAATGAAAAACTGTTTTTT. As protein: CASTKDRTNEKLFF.

This sequence joins TRBV6-5 and TRBJ1-2; D may be TRBD1 (5 bases). Trimming pared 2 bases from V and 2 bases from J, leaving 9 bases between. The germline CDR1 and CDR2 sequences are MNHEY and SVGAGI. The CDR3 length is 14 residues. CDR3 protein: CASSYVGLNYGYTF. Written as DNA, the CDR3 is TGTGCCAGCAGTTACGTGGGGCTCAACTATGGCTACACCTTC.

Written as DNA, the CDR3 is TGTGCCAGCAGCCTTCAGGGACTTCTGGATTCACCCCTCCACTTT. Translating gives CASSLQGLLDSPLHF. J is TRBJ1-6 and V is TRBV7-3, with TRBD1 as a possible D gene (5 bases). Germline CDR1 reads SGHTA; CDR2 reads FQGTGA. The CDR3 is made up of 15 amino acids. Trimming shortened V by 5 bases and J by 8 bases, and 16 bases separated the two germline ends. The variable domain in full, completed from reference TRBV7-3 and TRBJ1-6, reads GAGVSQTPSNKVTEKGKYVELRCDPISGHTALYWYRQSLGQGPEFLIYFQGTGAADDSGLPNDRFFAVRPEGSVSTLKIQRTERGDSAVYLCASSLQGLLDSPLHFGNGTRLTVT.

Only one count was recorded for this clone. This chain joins TRBV3-1 (or the pseudogene TRBV3-2) and TRBJ1-2; possible D gene TRBD1, 5 bases. With 1 base removed from V and 3 bases from J, the gap between germline ends came to 9 bases. The germline CDR1 and CDR2 sequences are LGHDT and YNNKEL (reference sequence). The CDR3 loop spans 14 amino acids. The CDR3 region is CASSQGDSYYGYTF. As DNA, the CDR3 is TGTGCCAGCAGCCAAGGCGACAGTTACTATGGCTACACCTTC.

V is TRBV2 and J is TRBJ1-1; 9 bases line up with TRBD1. The CDR3 contains 16 residues. V trimming: 4 bases; J trimming: 3 bases; junction bases outside the gene matches: 9. Germline lookup yields CDR1 SNHLY and CDR2 FYNNEI. The CDR3 sequence: CASSGPGQGPDTEAFF. In DNA, the CDR3 is TGTGCCAGCAGTGGCCCGGGACAGGGCCCGGACACTGAAGCTTTCTTT.

V and J are TRBV6-2 or TRBV6-3 and TRBJ2-5, with D possibly matching TRBD2 (5 bases). Trimming took off 5 bases at V and 5 bases at J, with 21 bases between the two ends. This CDR3 has 16 residues. CDR1 and CDR2 from the germline V gene are MNHEY and SVGEGT. This chain's CDR3 is CASSPWDVAGVETQYF. CDR3 sequence (DNA): TGTGCCAGCAGTCCGTGGGATGTGGCGGGCGTGGAGACCCAGTACTTC.

The rearrangement links TRBV12-3 or TRBV12-4 to TRBJ2-2; D perhaps matches TRBD1 (6 bases). The germline V and J ends were trimmed by 4 bases and 6 bases, with 9 bases remaining between them. The CDR3 contains 13 residues. CDR3 in DNA: TGTGCCAGCAGTTACAGGGCGTCCGGGGAGCTGTTTTTT. Encoded protein: CASSYRASGELFF.